A single sample is the source of the 20 T cell receptor beta chains below, sequenced in a study of blood T cell repertoires in COVID-19. Using immunoSEQ multiplex PCR, the repertoire was profiled, and TCRdb retains in-frame clones only, with some absent. This sample carries hundreds of thousands of clones, roughly 81% of them seen once, and the ten largest clones take just under 1%. Specimen: peripheral blood. Every receptor here comes from a man between 40 and 49 years old with acute or convalescent COVID-19.

The CDR3 is CASSSGQGADGYTF. The CDR3 DNA follows: TGCGCCAGCAGCTCGGGACAGGGGGCGGATGGCTACACCTTC. The chain recombines TRBV5-1 with TRBJ1-2, with 12 positions matching TRBD1. The V gene end was trimmed by 3 bases and the J gene end by 6 bases; junction bases not matched to a gene: 3. The CDR3 consists of 14 residues. Germline V gene lookup returns CDR1 SGHRS and CDR2 YFSETQ.

The rearrangement uses TRBV9 and TRBJ2-5; D not certain. The length of the CDR3 is 15 residues. CDR1 and CDR2 (germline): SGDLS, YYNGEE. The ends were cut back, 0 bases at V and 0 bases at J, with 9 bases in the middle. CDR3 nucleotides: TGTGCCAGCAGCGTAGGACTTGGAGACCAAGAGACCCAGTACTTC. This translates into CASSVGLGDQETQYF.

CDR3 region: CATSRDQAGGDTQYF. The CDR3 DNA follows: TGTGCCACCAGCAGAGACCAAGCGGGGGGAGATACGCAGTATTTT. The V call is TRBV15, the J call TRBJ2-3; 9 bases fit TRBD2. The germline V gene has CDR1 LNHNV and CDR2 YYDKDF (reference sequence). The CDR3 contains 15 residues. The V segment lost 0 bases and the J segment 5 bases; nucleotides outside the gene matches: 3.

This chain links TRBV19 with TRBJ1-5, with 7 bases fitting TRBD1. V dropped 3 bases and J dropped 6; count of bases not matched to a gene: 2. Germline loops: CDR1 LNHDA, CDR2 SQIVND (reference sequence). The CDR3 totals 13 residues. The CDR3 nucleotides are TGTGCCAGTAGTATGACAGGGTCTCAGCCCCAGCATTTT. Its translation: CASSMTGSQPQHF.

The chain links TRBV6-1 to TRBJ2-3, with a tentative D call TRBD1 (5 bases). The CDR3 is 15 residues long. Trimming removed 3 bases at V and 3 bases at J, with 13 bases between. Germline V gene lookup returns CDR1 MNHNS and CDR2 SASEGT. The CDR3 here is CASSEKRGITDTQYF. DNA for the CDR3: TGTGCCAGCAGTGAGAAAAGGGGAATAACAGATACGCAGTATTTT.

This rearrangement joins TRBV6-1 to TRBJ2-7, with a possible D match to TRBD2 (5 bases). Trimming removed 2 bases from V and 5 bases from J, with 16 bases in between. This CDR3 spans 15 amino acids. Per germline, CDR1 MNHNS and CDR2 SASEGT. The DNA for the CDR3 is TGTGCCAGCAGTGAAAACAGAGCGTCGGGAAACGAGCAGTACTTC. Translating it yields CASSENRASGNEQYF.

A single count supports this clone. The V call is TRBV27, the J call TRBJ1-5; TRBD1 might be the D (6 bases). The germline V gene encodes CDR1 MNHEY and CDR2 SMNVEV (reference sequence). This CDR3 spans 16 amino acids. V lost 2 bases and J lost 5, with 16 bases in between. The DNA of the CDR3 is TGTGCCAGCAGTTTAAGAAGGGCGGGGGGCTATCAGCCCCAGCATTTT. It specifies CASSLRRAGGYQPQHF.

The chain uses TRBV7-9 and TRBJ1-4; TRBD1 matches at 7 bases. Trimming took 7 bases from V and 8 from J; bases not matched to a gene: 16. The CDR3 consists of 16 residues. Germline CDR1 SEHNR, CDR2 FQNEAQ (reference sequence). The CDR3 protein is CASTTLGGQQDEKLFF. The DNA for the CDR3 is TGTGCCAGCACCACACTAGGGGGACAGCAAGACGAAAAACTGTTTTTT. The entire variable domain, with the rest obtained from reference TRBV7-9 and TRBJ1-4, is as follows: DTGVSQNPRHKITKRGQNVTFRCDPISEHNRLYWYRQTLGQGPEFLTYFQNEAQLEKSRLLSDRFSAERPKGSFSTLEIQRTEQGDSAMYLCASTTLGGQQDEKLFFGSGTQLSVL.

The rearrangement uses TRBV11-2 and TRBJ1-3; D perhaps matches TRBD1 (5 bases). CDR3 size: 13 residues. Germline assignment: CDR1 SGHAT and CDR2 FQNNGV. The germline V and J ends were trimmed by 3 bases and 8 bases, with 11 bases remaining between them. DNA for the CDR3: TGTGCCAGCAGCTTTGGGGGGGAGGACACCATATATTTT. Translation: CASSFGGEDTIYF. Full variable domain (outside the CDR3, taken from reference TRBV11-2 and TRBJ1-3): EAGVAQSPRYKIIEKRQSVAFWCNPISGHATLYWYQQILGQGPKLLIQFQNNGVVDDSQLPKDRFSAERLKGVDSTLKIQPAKLEDSAVYLCASSFGGEDTIYFGEGSWLTVV.

Here the CDR3 reads CASTKTPLSYEQYF. The CDR3 coding sequence is TGTGCCAGCACCAAGACACCTCTCTCCTACGAGCAGTACTTC. The rearrangement uses TRBV28 and TRBJ2-7; no firm D call. V was pared by 7 bases and J by 0 bases, with 13 bases between. Germline values: CDR1 MDHEN, CDR2 SYDVKM. This CDR3 has 14 residues.

The V and J genes are TRBV5-1 and TRBJ2-2; D might be TRBD2 (6 bases). CDR1 and CDR2 from the germline V gene are SGHRS and YFSETQ. CDR3 length: 17 residues. Trimming stripped 0 bases from V and 6 bases from J, with 18 bases between. As DNA, the CDR3 is TGCGCCAGCAGCTTGGATGGTACGGGACTGGGCGCCGGGGAGCTGTTTTTT. This sequence encodes CASSLDGTGLGAGELFF.

J is TRBJ2-7 and V is TRBV27, with 8 bases fitting TRBD1. CDR3 size: 13 residues. Trimming at V came to 10 bases and at J to 0 bases, leaving 5 bases not matched to a gene. Germline V gene data show CDR1 as MNHEY and CDR2 as SMNVEV (reference sequence). DNA of the CDR3: TGTGCCACCCGGACAGGGAGCTCCTACGAGCAGTACTTC. Protein product: CATRTGSSYEQYF.

The chain carries TRBV9 and TRBJ2-2; 9 nucleotides agree with TRBD2. The CDR3 runs 16 residues. Germline assignment: CDR1 SGDLS and CDR2 YYNGEE. Trimming removed 4 bases from V and 0 bases from J; junction bases left unmatched: 4. CDR3: CASSYGLASNTGELFF. The CDR3, as DNA: TGTGCCAGCAGCTACGGACTAGCGTCGAACACCGGGGAGCTGTTTTTT.

The chain recombines TRBV6-6 with TRBJ1-2; weak D call: TRBD1 (5 bases). This CDR3 contains 15 residues. V was clipped by 0 bases and J by 8 bases, with 16 bases between them. Germline V gene sequence: CDR1 MNHNY, CDR2 SVGAGI (reference sequence). CDR3 amino acids: CASSYSSPPGGGYTF. CDR3 DNA sequence: TGTGCCAGCAGTTACTCGAGTCCCCCCGGGGGAGGCTACACCTTC.

J is TRBJ1-6 and V is TRBV30; 9 nucleotides match TRBD1. The germline gives CDR1 GTSNPN, CDR2 SVGIG (reference sequence). The V segment lost 3 bases and the J segment 10 bases; nucleotides outside the gene matches: 4. The length of the CDR3 is 13 residues. The CDR3 region is CAWSGQGRSPLHF. CDR3 sequence (DNA): TGTGCCTGGAGCGGACAGGGGAGATCACCCCTCCACTTT.

This clone was observed a handful of times. This chain connects TRBV3-1 (or the pseudogene TRBV3-2) to TRBJ2-5, with D perhaps TRBD2 (7 bases). The CDR3 loop spans 15 amino acids. Germline values: CDR1 LGHDT, CDR2 YNNKEL (reference sequence). The germline V and J ends were trimmed by 2 bases and 5 bases, with 15 bases remaining between them. The CDR3 region is CASSQPRGRAETQYF. CDR3 bases: TGTGCCAGCAGCCAACCGCGGGGGCGCGCGGAGACCCAGTACTTC.

The chain couples TRBV12-3 or TRBV12-4 to TRBJ1-1; D is undetermined. The V gene lost 5 bases and the J gene lost 2 bases, with 6 bases spanning the gap. The CDR3 length is 12 residues. The CDR3 region has the DNA TGTGCCAGCAGTCTTTTTAACACTGAAGCTTTCTTT. Translated, it gives CASSLFNTEAFF.

The chain couples TRBV2 to TRBJ2-2, with 8 bases identical to TRBD1. Germline V gene data show CDR1 as SNHLY and CDR2 as FYNNEI. The CDR3 loop spans 15 amino acids. V shed 6 bases, J shed 6 bases, and the junction held 9 bases outside the gene matches. CDR3 residues: CASRRTGNDAGELFF. CDR3 coding DNA: TGTGCCAGCAGGCGGACAGGGAACGATGCCGGGGAGCTGTTTTTT.

The rearrangement joins TRBV11-2 to TRBJ1-5; 8 nucleotides line up with TRBD1. The CDR3 runs to 13 residues. Trimming at V came to 5 bases and at J to 6 bases, leaving 3 bases not matched to a gene. Germline values: CDR1 SGHAT, CDR2 FQNNGV. The CDR3 reads CASSRDRGQPQHF. For the CDR3, the DNA is TGTGCCAGCAGCCGCGACAGGGGTCAGCCCCAGCATTTT. Supplemented by reference TRBV11-2 and TRBJ1-5, the full variable domain reads EAGVAQSPRYKIIEKRQSVAFWCNPISGHATLYWYQQILGQGPKLLIQFQNNGVVDDSQLPKDRFSAERLKGVDSTLKIQPAKLEDSAVYLCASSRDRGQPQHFGDGTRLSIL.

This chain connects TRBV3-1 (or the pseudogene TRBV3-2) to TRBJ1-1, with TRBD1 matching 8 bases. Unmatched junction bases numbered 12, after V lost 1 base and J lost 5 bases. CDR1 is LGHDT, CDR2 YNNKEL, per germline (reference sequence). The CDR3 covers 17 residues. CDR3 protein: CASSQVLFKDRGTEAFF. In DNA form, the CDR3 reads TGTGCCAGCAGCCAAGTTCTTTTCAAAGACAGGGGTACTGAAGCTTTCTTT.